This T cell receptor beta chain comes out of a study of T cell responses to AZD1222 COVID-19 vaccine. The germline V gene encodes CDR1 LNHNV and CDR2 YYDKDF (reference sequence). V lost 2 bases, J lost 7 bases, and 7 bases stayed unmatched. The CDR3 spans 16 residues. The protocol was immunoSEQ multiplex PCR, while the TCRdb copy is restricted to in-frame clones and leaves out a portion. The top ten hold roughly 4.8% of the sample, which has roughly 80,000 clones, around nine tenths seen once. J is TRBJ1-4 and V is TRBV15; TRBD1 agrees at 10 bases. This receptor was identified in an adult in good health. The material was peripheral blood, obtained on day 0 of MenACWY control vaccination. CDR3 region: CATSRLTGGAPEKLFF. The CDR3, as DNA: TGTGCCACCAGCAGACTGACAGGGGGCGCCCCTGAAAAACTGTTTTTT.